The source of this T cell receptor (beta chain) is a study of blood T cells in healthy people across ages (dated by TCRdb to between 2014 and 2017). About the study as a whole: Template switching captured roughly one uniquely barcoded TCR beta cDNA molecule per two T cells in model experiments. Using deep sequencing normalized with unique cDNA molecular identifiers, the study measured how TCR beta repertoire diversity changes with age. Donors were grouped into four age groups: young (average 16 years), middle-aged (around 39), aged (around 62) and long-lived (approximately 75). To avoid experimental bias, donors of different ages were spread randomly across the sequencing lanes. Using the same blood draw, the study looked at two additional independent replicas of 1 million unique cDNA reads for two donors, one aged 18 to 30 and the other aged 80 or older.

The library was made by 5' RACE. Sequencing was carried out with an Illumina HiSeq 2500. A second PCR of roughly 7 to 12 cycles was run with a J-beta primer mix and a sample-barcoded 5' primer. A unique molecular identifier was introduced onto each TCR beta cDNA molecule by a template-switch 5' adaptor carrying 12 random nucleotides. Each sample yielded at least 2.5 million CDR3-containing paired-end reads. The Mint cDNA synthesis kit, primed by a TRBC-specific oligonucleotide, was used to synthesize first-strand cDNA from all RNA. After uracil-DNA glycosylase treatment, a first 18-cycle PCR used universal primers M1SS and BC2_uni_R on all cDNA. The original pipeline was this. Normalization of each sample was performed by random selection of 1 million high-quality reads, each carrying a distinct molecular identifier. Reads sharing molecular identifiers were discarded rather than binned into consensus sequences. MiTCR, set to a Q25 quality threshold and the strictest error-elimination algorithm, was used for CDR3 identification, clonotype clustering and error correction. A nonparametric unseen species model with Euler transformation was used to estimate a lower bound on total TCR beta diversity. Through fastp at Q25 and MiXCR, TCRdb rebuilt clones from the public reads, retaining in-frame beta chains. Duplicate CDR3 protein sequences are folded into a single record with the most common DNA and genes. The V and J calls shown here were made by TCRdb, not taken from the authors' results. The table for this sample lists 920,000 or so distinct CDR3 sequences; around 45% of them were counted only once. The ten largest clones take up approximately 20% of the sample.

From its cysteine to its phenylalanine, the CDR3 spans 13 amino acids. The entry retains the CDR3 DNA only, 39 bases that are in frame from base 1. The germline V gene sets CDR1 to SNHLY and CDR2 to FYNNEI. V is cut back by 4 bases and J by 4 bases, with 1 base in the junction unmatched. Broad study findings and their caveats: Observed TCR beta diversity per million T cells fell roughly linearly with age, and a significant reduction was already apparent by age around 36. The CMV infection status of donors was not known, potentially confounding age-related changes in expanded clonotypes. Because profiling used bulk unsorted PBMCs, naive and antigen-experienced compartments could not be compared conclusively. Estimates of total diversity from one million sequenced T cells were regarded as lower bounds and underestimates. Compared with the aged group, more naive CD4+ T cells, fewer expanded clones and increased TCR diversity were shown by the long-lived group, suggesting age selection. A strong correlation was found between observed TCR beta diversity and the percentage of naive T cells measured by flow cytometry.

Donors were 35 to 40 systemically healthy Caucasian individuals from Russia aged 6 to 90 years. Each donor gave about 11 milliliters of peripheral blood, drawn into EDTA-treated Vacutainer tubes. Ficoll-Paque density-gradient centrifugation was used to isolate PBMCs, with at least 6.5 million per sample. Trizol reagent was used to extract total RNA from PBMCs, with at least 5.5 micrograms per sample. For every donor, flow cytometry on a PBMC aliquot measured the percentage of naive CD45RAhigh/CD27high T cells. This clonotype was recorded at least ten times. It lacks a known antigen. No base quality values were provided; no much bigger clone lies one nucleotide off.

The V and J segments used are TRBV2 and TRBJ2-7; TRBD1 matches 10 bases in the middle. Sequencing input: blood. This receptor was obtained from a woman aged 55 to 70 in good health. The DNA is TGTGCCAGCAGTGGGGACAGGGGTTACGAGCAGTACTTC. Its amino acids are CASSGDRGYEQYF.